The sequence of this T cell receptor beta chain was determined in a study of technical replicates of blood from a handful of donors. The CDR3 sequence is 14 residues long. The junction had 6 bases not matched to a gene; V was cut back by 5 bases and J by 5 bases. CDR1 and CDR2 from the germline V gene are SGHDT and YYEEEE. Profiled with immunoSEQ multiplex PCR; TCRdb holds only in-frame clones, not every one. The table lists tens of thousands of clones, around 92% of them singletons. Sequencing used T cells isolated from PBMCs. The V gene is TRBV5-6, the J gene TRBJ1-4; 7 bases are shared with TRBD1. This TCR derives from a human donor in good health. The CDR3 region is CASRLRDRNEKLFF. CDR3 coding DNA: TGTGCCAGCAGACTCCGGGACAGAAATGAAAAACTGTTTTTT.